Listed here are 14 T cell receptor beta chains from one sample, sequenced in a study of shared clonotypes between healthy human individuals. Only in-frame clones appear in the TCRdb table, and some are missing; sequencing was by immunoSEQ multiplex PCR. The sample records more than 550,000 clones, 90% being singletons. Sequencing used memory CD8+ T cells from PBMCs. Noted subset: CD45RO+ cells pooled with CCR7-negative TemRA cells. The receptors here all came from a young man in good health. Some clones in this sample may be carry-over from other donors' samples.

The chain's CDR3 is CASAAPSSYEQYF. CDR3 in DNA: TGCGCCAGCGCGGCCCCGAGCTCCTACGAGCAGTACTTC. The chain couples TRBV5-1 to TRBJ2-7; D gene ambiguous. This CDR3 has 13 residues. CDR1 and CDR2 from the germline V gene are SGHRS and YFSETQ. Trimming took off 7 bases at V and 0 bases at J, with 11 bases between the two ends.

This clone was counted at least ten times. The V gene is TRBV6-1, the J gene TRBJ2-7; possibly TRBD2 for D (8 bases). CDR1 and CDR2 (germline): MNHNS, SASEGT. The V end was cut by 6 bases, the J end by 3 bases, with 15 bases between. The CDR3 is 14 residues long. CDR3 residues: CASSGRGQSYEQYF. The CDR3 bases are TGTGCCAGCAGCGGGAGGGGGCAGAGCTACGAGCAGTACTTC.

This sequence joins TRBV21-1 and TRBJ2-6. TRBV21-1 is a known pseudogene. This CDR3 contains 15 residues. The CDR3 nucleotides read TGTGCCAGCAGCGGAACATGCTCTGGGGCCAACGTCCTGACTTTC. Encoded protein: CASSGTCSGANVLTF.

The CDR3 is CASSSDRGAGYEQYF. DNA for the CDR3: TGTGCCAGCAGCTCTGATAGGGGCGCTGGTTACGAGCAGTACTTC. The chain carries TRBV11-1 and TRBJ2-7; tentatively, D is TRBD1 (5 bases). V shed 4 bases and J shed 4 bases, with 17 bases lying between them. Looked up from germline, CDR1 is SGHAT and CDR2 is FQDESV (reference sequence). The CDR3 loop spans 15 amino acids.

The chain is built from TRBV28 and TRBJ1-1, with 9 bases aligning to TRBD1. The CDR3 covers 13 residues. CDR1 and CDR2 (germline): MDHEN, SYDVKM. Germline trimming cut 6 bases from V and 1 base from J; bases unmatched to any gene: 0. The CDR3 here is CASRGQGNTEAFF. The CDR3, as DNA: TGTGCCAGCAGGGGACAGGGGAACACTGAAGCTTTCTTT.

This chain uses TRBV28 with TRBJ2-7; 7 bases match TRBD1. The CDR3 length is 16 residues. The V and J ends lost 2 bases and 0 bases, in that order; junction bases with no gene match: 7. Germline lookup yields CDR1 MDHEN and CDR2 SYDVKM. The CDR3 loop reads CASSLRGPLVSYEQYF. The CDR3 nucleotides read TGTGCCAGCAGTTTAAGGGGGCCCCTCGTCTCCTACGAGCAGTACTTC.

The rearrangement joins TRBV6-5 to TRBJ1-3, with no clear D. V gave up 2 bases and J gave up 2 bases, with 10 bases separating them. The V gene's germline CDR1 is MNHEY and CDR2 SVGAGI. CDR3 length: 15 amino acids. The CDR3 reads CASSYGQDAGNTIYF. In DNA form, the CDR3 reads TGTGCCAGCAGTTACGGGCAGGATGCTGGAAACACCATATATTTT.

The chain has TRBV27 and TRBJ2-7; D is unclear. Per the germline V gene, CDR1 is MNHEY and CDR2 is SMNVEV (reference sequence). The CDR3 is 15 amino acids. With 3 bases removed from V and 2 bases from J, the gap between germline ends came to 14 bases. This CDR3 reads CASSLVGPATYEQYF. Here the CDR3 DNA reads TGTGCCAGCAGTTTGGTAGGGCCCGCCACCTACGAGCAGTACTTC.

This clone has just one count. The chain is built from TRBV19 and TRBJ2-7, with 7 nucleotides matching TRBD2. Trimming cost V 6 bases and J 2 bases; bases outside gene matches: 10. This CDR3 region has 15 residues. Germline lookup yields CDR1 LNHDA and CDR2 SQIVND (reference sequence). CDR3 nucleotide sequence: TGTGCCAGTAGCCCCCGGCCCGCGGGAGCCTACGAGCAGTACTTC. It specifies CASSPRPAGAYEQYF.

The chain combines TRBV27 with TRBJ2-1; tentative D call: TRBD2 (6 bases). The germline gives CDR1 MNHEY, CDR2 SMNVEV (reference sequence). The V end lost 2 bases, the J end lost 7 bases, and 15 bases lay between the germline ends. The CDR3 length is 15 residues. The CDR3 region is CASSLPGELTNEQFF. CDR3 nucleotide sequence: TGTGCCAGCAGTTTACCGGGAGAACTTACGAATGAGCAGTTCTTC.

This chain's CDR3 is CASSQDPSKGANYGYTF. CDR3 coding DNA: TGCGCCAGCAGCCAAGATCCCTCGAAGGGGGCCAACTATGGCTACACCTTC. The rearrangement joins TRBV4-1 to TRBJ1-2, with 7 bases matching TRBD1. CDR3 length: 17 residues. Per the germline V gene, CDR1 is MGHRA and CDR2 is YSYEKL. Trimming cost V 0 bases and J 2 bases; bases outside gene matches: 9.

The CDR3 region is CASSDSQGGNEQFF. In DNA, the CDR3 is TGTGCCAGCAGTGACTCGCAGGGAGGTAATGAGCAGTTCTTC. The chain has TRBV6-4 and TRBJ2-1, with D possibly TRBD2 on 6 matching bases. The germline CDR1 and CDR2 sequences are MRHNA and SNTAGT. This CDR3 is built from 14 residues. Deletions cut 0 bases from V and 7 bases from J, with 10 bases between.

The chain joins TRBV18 to TRBJ2-1, with 8 nucleotides matching TRBD1. Germline-derived CDR1 and CDR2 are KGHSH and LQKENI. CDR3 length: 16 amino acids. Trimming took 4 bases from V and 4 from J; bases not matched to a gene: 9. CDR3 sequence reads: CASSLTQGAWYNEQFF. For the CDR3, the DNA is TGTGCCAGCTCACTGACCCAGGGGGCGTGGTACAATGAGCAGTTCTTC.

The chain recombines TRBV6-5 with TRBJ1-1; tentatively, D is TRBD1 (5 bases). The V and J ends lost 2 bases and 0 bases respectively, with 13 bases between them. The CDR3 consists of 16 residues. Germline CDR1 is MNHEY and CDR2 is SVGAGI. The CDR3 is CASSYDDSTMNTEAFF. In DNA, the CDR3 is TGTGCCAGCAGTTACGACGACAGTACCATGAACACTGAAGCTTTCTTT.